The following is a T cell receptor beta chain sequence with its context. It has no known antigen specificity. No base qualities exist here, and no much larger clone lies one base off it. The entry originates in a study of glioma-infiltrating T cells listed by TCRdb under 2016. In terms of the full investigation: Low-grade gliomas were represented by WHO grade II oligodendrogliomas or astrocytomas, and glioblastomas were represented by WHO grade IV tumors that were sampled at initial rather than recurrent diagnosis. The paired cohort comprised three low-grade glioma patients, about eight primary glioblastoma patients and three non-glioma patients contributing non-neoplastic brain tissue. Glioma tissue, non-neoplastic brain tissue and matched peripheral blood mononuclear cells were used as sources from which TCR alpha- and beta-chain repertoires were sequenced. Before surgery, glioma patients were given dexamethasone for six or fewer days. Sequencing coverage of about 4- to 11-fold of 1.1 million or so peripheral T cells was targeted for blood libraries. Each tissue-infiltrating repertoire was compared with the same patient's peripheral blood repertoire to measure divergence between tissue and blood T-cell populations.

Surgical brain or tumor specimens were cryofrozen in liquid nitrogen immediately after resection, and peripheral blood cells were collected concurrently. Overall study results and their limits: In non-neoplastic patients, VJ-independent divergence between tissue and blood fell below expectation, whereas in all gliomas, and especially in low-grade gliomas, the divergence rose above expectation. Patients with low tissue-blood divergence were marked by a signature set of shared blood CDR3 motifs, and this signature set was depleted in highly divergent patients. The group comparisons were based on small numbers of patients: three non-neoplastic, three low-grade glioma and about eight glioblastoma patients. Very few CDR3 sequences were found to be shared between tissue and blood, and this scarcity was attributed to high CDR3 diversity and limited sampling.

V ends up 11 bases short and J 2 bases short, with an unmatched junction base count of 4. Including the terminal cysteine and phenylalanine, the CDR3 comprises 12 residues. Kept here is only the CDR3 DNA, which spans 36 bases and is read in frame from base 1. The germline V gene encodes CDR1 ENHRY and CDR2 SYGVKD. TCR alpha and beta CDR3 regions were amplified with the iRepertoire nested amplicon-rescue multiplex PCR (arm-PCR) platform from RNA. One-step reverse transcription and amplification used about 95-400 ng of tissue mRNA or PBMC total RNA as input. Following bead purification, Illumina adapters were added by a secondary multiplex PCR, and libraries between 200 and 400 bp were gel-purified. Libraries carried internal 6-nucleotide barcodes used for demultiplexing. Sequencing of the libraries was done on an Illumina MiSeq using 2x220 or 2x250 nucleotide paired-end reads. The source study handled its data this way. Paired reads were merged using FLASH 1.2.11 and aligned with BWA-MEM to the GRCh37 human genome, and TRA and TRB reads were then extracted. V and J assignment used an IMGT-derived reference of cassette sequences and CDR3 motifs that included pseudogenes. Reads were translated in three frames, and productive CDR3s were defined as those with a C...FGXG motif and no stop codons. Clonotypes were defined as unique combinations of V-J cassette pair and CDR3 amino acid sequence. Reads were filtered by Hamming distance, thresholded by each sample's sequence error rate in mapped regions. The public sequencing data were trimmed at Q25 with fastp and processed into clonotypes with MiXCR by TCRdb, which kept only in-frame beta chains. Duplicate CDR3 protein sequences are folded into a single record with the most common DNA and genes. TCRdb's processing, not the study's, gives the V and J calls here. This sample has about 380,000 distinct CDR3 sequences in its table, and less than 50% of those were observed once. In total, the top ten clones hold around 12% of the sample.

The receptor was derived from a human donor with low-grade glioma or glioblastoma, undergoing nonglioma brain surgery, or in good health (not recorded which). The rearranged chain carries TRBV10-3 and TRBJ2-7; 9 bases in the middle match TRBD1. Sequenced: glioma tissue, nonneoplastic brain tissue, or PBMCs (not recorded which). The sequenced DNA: TGTGCCGCGGGGACAGGGACCTACGAGCAGTACTTC. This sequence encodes CAAGTGTYEQYF.